This T cell receptor beta chain was sequenced during a study of response to subunit inactivated influenza vaccine. Using its own MiXCR run on the RT-PCR reads, TCRdb lists one record per CDR3 protein. The data show over 300,000 distinct CDR3 sequences, about a fifth seen once. A few counts support this clonotype. The sample here was PBMCs from blood, taken less than 22 months after vaccination. The receptor was derived from a man between 50 and 75 years old who received an inactivated influenza vaccine.

The CDR3 here is CASSLYKRGGSSPLHF. The CDR3 DNA reads as TGTGCCAGCAGCTTATATAAACGGGGGGGCAGTTCACCCCTCCACTTT. The chain carries TRBV11-2 and TRBJ1-6; TRBD1 might be the D (6 bases). The CDR3 extends over 16 amino acids. V was pared by 2 bases and J by 9 bases, with 17 bases between. CDR1 and CDR2 from the germline V gene are SGHAT and FQNNGV.